The subject of this entry is one T cell receptor beta chain. Its recognized antigen is unknown. The sample holds no much larger clone one base away, and base qualities are not on file. The source of the sample is a study of blood T cell repertoires in COVID-19 (dated by TCRdb to about 2020). Study-wide context: Samples covering the acute and convalescent phases of COVID-19 were provided by collaborators in the United States, Italy and Spain. The material from the prospective study consisted of cDNA or gDNA derived from T cells, B-cell-depleted T cells, or PBMCs. Subjects who had been exposed to COVID-19, were actively infected with it, or had recovered from it provided the deeply sampled blood TCRbeta repertoires that made up the dataset. The repertoires were made available in a free public database intended to serve as a resource for research on the immune response to SARS-CoV-2. The samples were drawn from two sources: the first 160 participants of the ongoing ImmuneRACE study, and 1,200 or so subjects contributed by 6 global collaborators. Sample metadata almost always included a de-identified subject ID, COVID-19 status, age in years and sex. HLA class I and class II types, where available, came from metadata supplied by the sample provider rather than from assay-based typing.

V sheds 5 bases and J sheds 2 bases, leaving 7 bases between their ends. Inclusive of the bounding cysteine and phenylalanine, the CDR3 is 13 residues long. The entry retains the CDR3 DNA only, 39 bases that are in frame from base 1. The germline V gene specifies MNHEY as CDR1 and SVGAGI as CDR2. In the prospective study, participants were about 18 to 100 years old, resided in 20 to 30 geographic areas of the United States, and were enrolled through a virtual design. To assign participants to cohorts, the prospective study relied on clinical history that participants themselves reported in a screening survey and a study questionnaire. Mobile phlebotomists in the prospective study collected whole blood, serum and a nasopharyngeal or oropharyngeal swab from every participant. Prospective study participants could optionally give additional blood draws and questionnaires over a roughly two-month period. Blood samples from the prospective study were shipped frozen or at room temperature prior to DNA extraction.

The immunoSEQ Assay, a bias-controlled multiplex PCR, was used to amplify TCRbeta CDR3 regions from genomic DNA. In the authors' own workflow: The number of nucleated cells in each sample was estimated from the amplification of reference gene primers within the assay. Sequence reads were collapsed and filtered to measure the absolute abundance of every unique TCRbeta CDR3 rearrangement. Productive Simpson clonality was computed per sample as the square root of Simpson's diversity index over productive rearrangements. The immuneACCESS repertoire file appears here via TCRdb, limited to in-frame rearrangements. These files lack a portion of the clones; in checked studies, under half of the deficit traces to unresolved V genes, and the cause of the others is not known. V, J and clone size were drawn from that table, and D and trimming were deduced from the DNA. The sample table contains roughly 430,000 clones; only one count was recorded for around 90% of them. More than 2% of the sample is in the top ten clones.

Overall results and qualifications from the work: The quantity of clinical and demographic metadata differed by source and by participant and was supplied without curation.

This chain is built from TRBV6-5 and TRBJ1-5; the D gene cannot be resolved reliably. The sequenced sample was PBMCs or T cells enriched from blood (not recorded which). This TCR came from a woman aged 40-49 years with acute COVID-19. The nucleotide sequence reads TGTGCCAGCAGTCCGGTCGGCAATCAGCCCCAGCATTTT. Its coded protein is CASSPVGNQPQHF.